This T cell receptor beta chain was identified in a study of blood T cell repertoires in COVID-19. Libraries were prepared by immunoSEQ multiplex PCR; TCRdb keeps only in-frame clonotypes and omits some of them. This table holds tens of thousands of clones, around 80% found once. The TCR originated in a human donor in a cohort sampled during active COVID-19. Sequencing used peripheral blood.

The chain's CDR3 is CASSSLSGAPDTQYF. CDR3 bases: TGTGCCAGCAGCTCCCTGAGTGGGGCGCCAGATACGCAGTATTTT. This chain joins TRBV7-9 and TRBJ2-3; D perhaps matches TRBD1 (5 bases). Trimming cost V 4 bases and J 4 bases, with 15 bases left between them. This CDR3 contains 15 residues. CDR1 and CDR2 (germline): SEHNR, FQNEAQ (reference sequence).